Shown below are 20 T cell receptor beta chains from a single sample sequenced in a study of T cell responses to AZD1222 COVID-19 vaccine. Sequencing was performed with immunoSEQ multiplex PCR; in TCRdb, only in-frame clones are kept and a portion is missing. The sample lists some 250,000 clones; 90% to 95% were seen once. This sample comprised peripheral blood, obtained 28 days after the second AZD1222 dose. These receptors all come from an adult who received the AZD1222 COVID-19 vaccine.

V is TRBV11-2 and J is TRBJ1-5; D not certain. The CDR3 has 13 residues. The germline gives CDR1 SGHAT, CDR2 FQNNGV. The V end lost 4 bases, the J end lost 4 bases, and 8 bases lay between the germline ends. The DNA of the CDR3 is TGTGCCAGCAGCTACGGGGAAAATCAGCCCCAGCATTTT. Residues: CASSYGENQPQHF.

The gene calls are TRBV28 and TRBJ1-4; D gene uncertain. V was pared by 5 bases and J by 8 bases, with 18 bases between. Germline loops: CDR1 MDHEN, CDR2 SYDVKM. The CDR3 runs to 15 residues. This CDR3 is CASSISSPGREKLFF. The CDR3 nucleotides read TGTGCCAGCAGTATCTCAAGTCCGGGGAGGGAAAAACTGTTTTTT.

V is TRBV5-1 and J is TRBJ1-1; tentatively, D is TRBD1 (6 bases). Germline values: CDR1 SGHRS, CDR2 YFSETQ. The CDR3 length is 14 residues. Deletions cut 2 bases from V and 1 base from J, with 9 bases between. The CDR3 bases are TGCGCCAGCAGCTTACAGGGAAGGAACACTGAAGCTTTCTTT. Its protein product is CASSLQGRNTEAFF.

V is TRBV15 and J is TRBJ2-1; 13 bases agree with TRBD2. CDR3 length: 20 amino acids. Germline loops: CDR1 LNHNV, CDR2 YYDKDF (reference sequence). V was pared by 2 bases and J by 5 bases, with 15 bases of the junction left unmatched. The CDR3 DNA follows: TGTGCCACCAGCAGACTTTATACTAGCGGGGGGGCCCAAAGGGACAATGAGCAGTTCTTC. Protein: CATSRLYTSGGAQRDNEQFF.

This sequence joins TRBV5-1 and TRBJ2-2, with 14 bases matching TRBD2. V lost 3 bases and J lost 8; bases outside the gene matches: 12. The CDR3 contains 18 residues. The germline gives CDR1 SGHRS, CDR2 YFSETQ. CDR3 sequence reads: CASSSGLAGARDFGELFF. The CDR3 DNA reads as TGCGCCAGCAGCTCGGGACTAGCGGGGGCCCGCGACTTTGGGGAGCTGTTTTTT.

J is TRBJ2-5 and V is TRBV6-2 or TRBV6-3, with a weak D call TRBD2 (6 bases). Germline assignment: CDR1 MNHEY and CDR2 SVGEGT. Trimming pared 6 bases from V and 7 bases from J, leaving 15 bases between. This CDR3 contains 13 residues. The CDR3 sequence: CASSRPPAGTQYF. The CDR3 bases are TGTGCCAGCAGCCGCCCGCCAGCGGGGACCCAGTACTTC.

The gene calls are TRBV5-1 and TRBJ2-5, with D perhaps being TRBD1 or TRBD2 (6 bases each). Germline assignment: CDR1 SGHRS and CDR2 YFSETQ. Trimming stripped 5 bases from V and 0 bases from J, with 14 bases between. The CDR3 runs to 15 residues. CDR3 DNA: TGCGCCAGCAGGGGGGGCCCCGGGAACCAAGAGACCCAGTACTTC. As protein: CASRGGPGNQETQYF.

This chain connects TRBV25-1 to TRBJ2-5, with TRBD1 as a possible D gene (5 bases). This CDR3 has 17 amino acids. CDR1 and CDR2 (germline): MGHDK, SYGVNS. V was pared by 3 bases and J by 1 base, with 18 bases between. CDR3 region: CASSDFGITGSQETQYF. The CDR3 nucleotides read TGTGCCAGCAGTGATTTTGGAATCACAGGCTCCCAAGAGACCCAGTACTTC.

The rearrangement joins TRBV3-1 (or the pseudogene TRBV3-2) to TRBJ1-6; 8 bases map to TRBD1. V lost 4 bases, J lost 7 bases, and 6 bases stayed unmatched. The germline gives CDR1 LGHDT, CDR2 YNNKEL (reference sequence). The CDR3 is made up of 15 amino acids. Here the CDR3 DNA reads TGTGCCAGCAGCCCCCGGGACAGGTGGAATTCACCCCTCCACTTT. It is translated as CASSPRDRWNSPLHF.

The chain links TRBV18 to TRBJ1-1; 7 bases agree with TRBD1. The CDR3 sequence is 16 residues long. The V gene end was trimmed by 2 bases and the J gene end by 1 base; junction bases not matched to a gene: 7. Germline lookup yields CDR1 KGHSH and CDR2 LQKENI. CDR3 amino acids: CASSPSTGSRNTEAFF. Here the CDR3 DNA reads TGTGCCAGCTCACCATCGACAGGGTCCCGGAACACTGAAGCTTTCTTT. Using reference TRBV18 and TRBJ1-1 for the parts outside the CDR3, the full variable domain is NAGVMQNPRHLVRRRGQEARLRCSPMKGHSHVYWYRQLPEEGLKFMVYLQKENIIDESGMPKERFSAEFPKEGPSILRIQQVVRGDSAAYFCASSPSTGSRNTEAFFGQGTRLTVV.

The genes are TRBV7-2 and TRBJ2-1; D possibly uses TRBD1 or TRBD2 (7 bases each). Germline CDR1 and CDR2: SGHTA and FQGNSA. CDR3 length equals 15 residues. The ends were cut back, 5 bases at V and 1 base at J, with 12 bases in the middle. For the CDR3, the DNA is TGTGCCAGCAGCGCTCAGGGGGGGTCCTACAATGAGCAGTTCTTC. Its protein product is CASSAQGGSYNEQFF.

The chain employs TRBV3-1 (or the pseudogene TRBV3-2) and TRBJ2-7, with 9 bases fitting TRBD1. The CDR3 extends over 16 amino acids. Germline V gives CDR1 LGHDT, CDR2 YNNKEL (reference sequence). The V segment lost 0 bases and the J segment 5 bases; nucleotides outside the gene matches: 8. CDR3 region: CASSQDVGQGSDEQYF. The CDR3 nucleotides read TGTGCCAGCAGCCAAGATGTTGGACAGGGGAGCGACGAGCAGTACTTC.

V usage is TRBV3-1 (or the pseudogene TRBV3-2) and J usage is TRBJ1-6; D may be TRBD1 (6 bases). V lost 4 bases and J 10 bases, leaving 14 bases between the germline ends. Germline loops: CDR1 LGHDT, CDR2 YNNKEL (reference sequence). There are 14 residues in the CDR3. The CDR3 DNA follows: TGTGCCAGCAGCCTACAGGGCGGGGAATCACCCCTCCACTTT. This sequence encodes CASSLQGGESPLHF.

The V call is TRBV27, the J call TRBJ2-2; 8 bases map to TRBD1. The V gene's germline CDR1 is MNHEY and CDR2 SMNVEV (reference sequence). Trimming removed 5 bases from V and 4 bases from J; junction bases left unmatched: 9. The CDR3 spans 16 residues. CDR3 DNA sequence: TGTGCCAGCAGTCCCATGGACAGGGTTCGCACCGGGGAGCTGTTTTTT. Protein: CASSPMDRVRTGELFF.

V gene TRBV2 combines with J gene TRBJ1-5, with 7 positions matching TRBD1. Trimming at V came to 7 bases and at J to 7 bases, leaving 10 bases not matched to a gene. This CDR3 is built from 14 residues. Looked up from germline, CDR1 is SNHLY and CDR2 is FYNNEI. CDR3 coding DNA: TGTGCCAGCACCTTGACAGGGCCGGAACAGCCCCAGCATTTT. It yields the protein CASTLTGPEQPQHF.

The V and J genes are TRBV7-9 and TRBJ1-1; D may be TRBD1 (6 bases). The CDR3 has 14 amino acids. CDR1 and CDR2 from the germline V gene are SEHNR and FQNEAQ (reference sequence). Trimming removed 5 bases from V and 1 base from J, with 11 bases in between. The CDR3 sequence is CASSKGQQNTEAFF. CDR3 bases: TGTGCCAGCAGCAAGGGACAACAGAACACTGAAGCTTTCTTT.

The J gene is TRBJ1-1, the V gene TRBV3-1 (or the pseudogene TRBV3-2); a weak D match, TRBD1 (5 bases). The CDR3 length is 13 residues. The germline gives CDR1 LGHDT, CDR2 YNNKEL (reference sequence). Trimming removed 4 bases from V and 5 bases from J, with 11 bases in between. DNA for the CDR3: TGTGCCAGCAGCCGGGGTCCAGGGACTGAAGCTTTCTTT. Its protein product is CASSRGPGTEAFF.

This clone appeared a single time. The chain recombines TRBV27 with TRBJ1-5; TRBD1 agrees at 8 bases. Germline CDR1 MNHEY, CDR2 SMNVEV (reference sequence). This CDR3 contains 14 residues. The junction had 3 bases not matched to a gene; V was cut back by 5 bases and J by 3 bases. The DNA of the CDR3 is TGTGCCAGCAGTCAGGACAGGGCCAATCAGCCCCAGCATTTT. Protein sequence: CASSQDRANQPQHF.

This rearrangement joins TRBV5-1 to TRBJ2-7, with 7 bases identical to TRBD1. The germline CDR1 and CDR2 sequences are SGHRS and YFSETQ. With V trimmed by 7 bases and J by 0 bases, 10 bases remained unmatched. The CDR3 contains 15 residues. CDR3 sequence (DNA): TGCGCCAGCTACCGCGGACAGGAGAGCTCCTACGAGCAGTACTTC. This translates into CASYRGQESSYEQYF.

About this clone itself: Other DNA sequences in the sample encode the same CDR3. The chain carries TRBV9 and TRBJ2-7; TRBD2 agrees at 7 bases. V trimming: 3 bases; J trimming: 7 bases; junction bases outside the gene matches: 4. CDR1 SGDLS and CDR2 YYNGEE come from the germline V gene. The CDR3 is 12 residues long. Here the CDR3 DNA reads TGTGCCAGCAGCGGCCCCGGGGGGGAGCAGTACTTC. Its protein is CASSGPGGEQYF. The variable domain in full, with the rest retrieved from reference TRBV9 and TRBJ2-7, is DSGVTQTPKHLITATGQRVTLRCSPRSGDLSVYWYQQSLDQGLQFLIQYYNGEERAKGNILERFSAQQFPDLHSELNLSSLELGDSALYFCASSGPGGEQYFGPGTRLTVT.